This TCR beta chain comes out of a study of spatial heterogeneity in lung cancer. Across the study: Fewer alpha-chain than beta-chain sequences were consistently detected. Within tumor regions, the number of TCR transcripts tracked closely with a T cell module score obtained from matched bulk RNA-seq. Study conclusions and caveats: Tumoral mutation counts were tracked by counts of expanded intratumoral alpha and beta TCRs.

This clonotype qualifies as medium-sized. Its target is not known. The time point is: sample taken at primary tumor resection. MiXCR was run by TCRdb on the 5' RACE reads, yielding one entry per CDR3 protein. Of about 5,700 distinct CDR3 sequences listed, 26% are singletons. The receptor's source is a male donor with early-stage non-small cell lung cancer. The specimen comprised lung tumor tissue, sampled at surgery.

The CDR3 region is CSAALAPYEQYF. The CDR3 coding sequence is TGCAGTGCTGCACTAGCGCCCTACGAGCAGTACTTC. The chain combines TRBV20-1 with TRBJ2-7; 7 positions agree with TRBD2. Unmatched junction bases numbered 3, after V lost 5 bases and J lost 2 bases. The CDR3 loop spans 12 amino acids. Germline lookup yields CDR1 DFQATT and CDR2 SNEGSKA (reference sequence).